This T cell receptor beta chain was identified during a study of blood T cell repertoires in COVID-19. Study context: The study drew acute and convalescent COVID-19 samples from the United States, Italy and Spain. The cDNA or gDNA used as material had been derived from T cells, B-cell-depleted T cells, or PBMCs.

CDR3 length: 14 amino acids. The germline CDR1 and CDR2 sequences are LGHNA and YSLEER. The ends lost 4 bases at V and 5 bases at J; junction bases unmatched: 4. Original handling: Amplification of reference gene primers provided the estimated nucleated cell counts. Assay used: immunoSEQ multiplex PCR; TCRdb lists only in-frame clones, some missing. V and J calls and clone size come straight from that table; D and trimming were deduced from the DNA. Of about 30,000 clones detected, about 88% appear once; the ten largest clones hold about 61%. Material for sequencing was peripheral blood. The TCR originated in a man between 70 and 80 years old with acute or convalescent COVID-19. The chain has TRBV4-3 and TRBJ1-5; TRBD1 matches 8 bases. CDR3 amino acids: CASSLTGEDQPQHF. CDR3 coding DNA: TGCGCCAGCAGCCTGACAGGGGAGGATCAGCCCCAGCATTTT.